The 2 T cell receptor beta chains below were found in one sample sequenced in a study of cytomegalovirus exposure and HLA in healthy donors. Use of 60 Vbeta and 13 Jbeta primers characterized the PCR. Profiled with immunoSEQ multiplex PCR; TCRdb holds only in-frame clones, not every one. The repertoire holds about 97,000 clones, with 55% to 80% as singletons. The sample taken for sequencing was PBMCs. Receptor source: a human donor in good health.

This clone was detected only a few times. The V gene is TRBV28, the J gene TRBJ2-1, with 9 bases aligning to TRBD2. Germline loops: CDR1 MDHEN, CDR2 SYDVKM. This CDR3 has 15 residues. V shed 4 bases and J 5 bases; nucleotides not matched to a gene: 6. CDR3 residues: CASSSAGGGHNEQFF. Here the CDR3 DNA reads TGTGCCAGCAGTTCGGCGGGAGGGGGCCACAATGAGCAGTTCTTC.

This clone has only a few counts. The CDR3 sequence is CASSLDRVYGYTF. The CDR3 nucleotides are TGTGCCAGCAGCCTAGACAGGGTGTATGGCTACACCTTC. The chain carries TRBV6-5 and TRBJ1-2; 7 bases map to TRBD1. The CDR3 sequence is 13 residues long. The V segment lost 6 bases and the J segment 5 bases; nucleotides outside the gene matches: 6. From germline, CDR1 is MNHEY and CDR2 SVGAGI.